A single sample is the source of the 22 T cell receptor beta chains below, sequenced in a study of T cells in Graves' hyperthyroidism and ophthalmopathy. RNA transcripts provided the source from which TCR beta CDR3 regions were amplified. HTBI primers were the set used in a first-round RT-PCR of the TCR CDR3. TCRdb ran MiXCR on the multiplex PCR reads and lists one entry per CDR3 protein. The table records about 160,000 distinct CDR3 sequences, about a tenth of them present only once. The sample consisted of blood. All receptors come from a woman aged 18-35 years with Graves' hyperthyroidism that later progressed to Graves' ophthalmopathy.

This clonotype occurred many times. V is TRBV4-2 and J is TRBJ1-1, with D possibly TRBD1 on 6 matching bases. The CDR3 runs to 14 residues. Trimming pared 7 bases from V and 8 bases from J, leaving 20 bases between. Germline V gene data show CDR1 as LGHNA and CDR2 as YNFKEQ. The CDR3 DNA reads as TGTGCCAGCACCTCAGGGGCGCATATTATGGAAGCTTTCTTT. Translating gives CASTSGAHIMEAFF.

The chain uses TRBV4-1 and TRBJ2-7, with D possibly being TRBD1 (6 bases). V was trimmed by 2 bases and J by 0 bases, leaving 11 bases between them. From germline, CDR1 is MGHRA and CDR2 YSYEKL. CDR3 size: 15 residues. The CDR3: CASSQRGTLSYEQYF. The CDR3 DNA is TGCGCCAGCAGCCAAAGGGGGACCCTCTCCTACGAGCAGTACTTC.

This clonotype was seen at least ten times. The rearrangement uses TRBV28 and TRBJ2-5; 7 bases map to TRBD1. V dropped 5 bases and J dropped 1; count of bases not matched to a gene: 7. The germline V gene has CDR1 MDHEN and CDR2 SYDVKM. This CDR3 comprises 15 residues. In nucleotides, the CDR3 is TGTGCCAGCAGTACAACACAGGGGTTCCAAGAGACCCAGTACTTC. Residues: CASSTTQGFQETQYF.

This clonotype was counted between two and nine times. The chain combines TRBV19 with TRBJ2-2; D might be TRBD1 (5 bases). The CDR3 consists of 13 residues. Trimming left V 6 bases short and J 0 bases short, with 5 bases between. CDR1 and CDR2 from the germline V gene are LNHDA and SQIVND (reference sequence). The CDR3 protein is CASRQANTGELFF. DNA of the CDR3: TGTGCCAGTAGACAGGCGAACACCGGGGAGCTGTTTTTT.

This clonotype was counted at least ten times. The CDR3 here is CASSDLGRGTEAFF. The CDR3 region has the DNA TGTGCCAGCAGTGACCTGGGGAGGGGTACTGAAGCTTTCTTT. The chain recombines TRBV2 with TRBJ1-1, with a weak D call TRBD1 (5 bases). CDR1 is SNHLY, CDR2 FYNNEI, per germline. Trimming took 3 bases from V and 5 from J, leaving 13 bases between them. The CDR3 spans 14 residues.

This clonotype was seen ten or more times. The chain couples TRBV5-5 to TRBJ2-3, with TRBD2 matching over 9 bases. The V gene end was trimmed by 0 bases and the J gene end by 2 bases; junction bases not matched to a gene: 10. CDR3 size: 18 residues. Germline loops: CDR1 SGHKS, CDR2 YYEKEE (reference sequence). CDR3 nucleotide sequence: TGTGCCAGCAGCTTGGTTTCTCAGACTAGCGGATACACAGATACGCAGTATTTT. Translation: CASSLVSQTSGYTDTQYF. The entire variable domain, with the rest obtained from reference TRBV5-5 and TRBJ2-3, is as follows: DAGVTQSPTHLIKTRGQQVTLRCSPISGHKSVSWYQQVLGQGPQFIFQYYEKEERGRGNFPDRFSARQFPNYSSELNVNALLLGDSALYLCASSLVSQTSGYTDTQYFGPGTRLTVL.

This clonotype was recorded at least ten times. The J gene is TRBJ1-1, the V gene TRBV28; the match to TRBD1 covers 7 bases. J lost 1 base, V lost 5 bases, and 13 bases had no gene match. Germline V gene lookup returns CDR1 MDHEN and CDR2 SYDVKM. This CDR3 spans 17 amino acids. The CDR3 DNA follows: TGTGCCAGCAGTCTAATACTATTTGGACAGGCGAACACTGAAGCTTTCTTT. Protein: CASSLILFGQANTEAFF.

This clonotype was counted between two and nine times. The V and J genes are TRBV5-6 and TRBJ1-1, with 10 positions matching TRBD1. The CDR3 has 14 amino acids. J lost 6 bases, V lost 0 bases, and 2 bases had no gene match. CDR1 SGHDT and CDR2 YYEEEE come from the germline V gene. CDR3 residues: CASSLGGQGAEAFF. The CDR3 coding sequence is TGTGCCAGCAGCTTGGGTGGACAGGGGGCTGAAGCTTTCTTT. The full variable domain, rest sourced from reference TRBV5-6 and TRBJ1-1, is DAGVTQSPTHLIKTRGQQVTLRCSPKSGHDTVSWYQQALGQGPQFIFQYYEEEERQRGNFPDRFSGHQFPNYSSELNVNALLLGDSALYLCASSLGGQGAEAFFGQGTRLTVV.

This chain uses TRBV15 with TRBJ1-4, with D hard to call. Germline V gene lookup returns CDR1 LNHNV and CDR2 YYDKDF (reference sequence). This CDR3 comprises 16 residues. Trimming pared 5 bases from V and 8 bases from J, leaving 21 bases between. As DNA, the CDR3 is TGTGCCACCAGCGCTAGAGGACGGACCAAATTCGAAAAACTGTTTTTT. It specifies CATSARGRTKFEKLFF. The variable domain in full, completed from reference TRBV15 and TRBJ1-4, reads DAMVIQNPRYQVTQFGKPVTLSCSQTLNHNVMYWYQQKSSQAPKLLFHYYDKDFNNEADTPDNFQSRRPNTSFCFLDIRSPGLGDTAMYLCATSARGRTKFEKLFFGSGTQLSVL.

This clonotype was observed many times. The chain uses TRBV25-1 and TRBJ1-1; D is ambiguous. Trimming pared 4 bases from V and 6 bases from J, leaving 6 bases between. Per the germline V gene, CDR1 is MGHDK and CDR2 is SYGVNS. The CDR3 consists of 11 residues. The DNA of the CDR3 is TGTGCCAGCAGTGGGCCCTCTGAAGCTTTCTTT. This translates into CASSGPSEAFF.

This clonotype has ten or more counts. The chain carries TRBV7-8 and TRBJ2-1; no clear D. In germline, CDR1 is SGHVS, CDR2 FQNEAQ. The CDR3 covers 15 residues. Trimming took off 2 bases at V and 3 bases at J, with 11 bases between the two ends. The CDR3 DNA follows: TGTGCCAGCAGCTTATCCCCTGCGGTCTACAATGAGCAGTTCTTC. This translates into CASSLSPAVYNEQFF.

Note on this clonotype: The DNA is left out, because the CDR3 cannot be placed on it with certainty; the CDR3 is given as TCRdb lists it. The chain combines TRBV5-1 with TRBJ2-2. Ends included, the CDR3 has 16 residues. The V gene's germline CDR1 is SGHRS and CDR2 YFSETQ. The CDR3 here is CASSLAFSLDTGELFF.

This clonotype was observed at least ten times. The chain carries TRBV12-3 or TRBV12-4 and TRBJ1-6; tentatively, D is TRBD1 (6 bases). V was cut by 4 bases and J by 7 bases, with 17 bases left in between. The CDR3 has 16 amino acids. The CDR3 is CASSSDPQGRNSPLHF. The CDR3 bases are TGTGCCAGCAGTTCTGACCCACAGGGTCGCAATTCACCCCTCCACTTT.

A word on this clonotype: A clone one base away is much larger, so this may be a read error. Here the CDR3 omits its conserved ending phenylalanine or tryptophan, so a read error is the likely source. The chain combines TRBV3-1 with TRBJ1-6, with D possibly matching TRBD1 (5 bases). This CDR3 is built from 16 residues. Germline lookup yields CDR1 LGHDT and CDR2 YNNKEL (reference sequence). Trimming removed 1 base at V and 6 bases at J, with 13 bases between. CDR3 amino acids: CASSQARRGFNSPLHS. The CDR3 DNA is TGTGCCAGCAGCCAAGCCCGAAGGGGCTTTAATTCACCCCTCCACTCT.

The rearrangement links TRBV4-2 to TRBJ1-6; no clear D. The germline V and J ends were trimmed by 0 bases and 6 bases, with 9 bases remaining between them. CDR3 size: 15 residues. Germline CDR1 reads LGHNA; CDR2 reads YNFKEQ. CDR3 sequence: CASSQDNQPNSPLHF. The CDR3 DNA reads TGTGCCAGCAGCCAAGATAACCAGCCTAATTCACCCCTCCACTTT.

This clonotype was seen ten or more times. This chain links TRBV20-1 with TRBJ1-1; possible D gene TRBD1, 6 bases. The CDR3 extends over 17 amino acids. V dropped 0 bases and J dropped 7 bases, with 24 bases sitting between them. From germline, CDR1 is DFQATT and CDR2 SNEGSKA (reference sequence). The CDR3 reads CSARDRGQGTLSGEAFF. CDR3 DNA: TGCAGTGCTAGAGATAGGGGCCAGGGGACTTTATCCGGTGAAGCTTTCTTT.

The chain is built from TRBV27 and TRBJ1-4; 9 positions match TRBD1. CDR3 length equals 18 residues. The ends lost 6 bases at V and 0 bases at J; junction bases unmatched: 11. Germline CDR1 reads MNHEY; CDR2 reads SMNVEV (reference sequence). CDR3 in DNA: TGTGCCAGCAGGGGACAGGGCTCTTACGTTGCAACTAATGAAAAACTGTTTTTT. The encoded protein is CASRGQGSYVATNEKLFF.

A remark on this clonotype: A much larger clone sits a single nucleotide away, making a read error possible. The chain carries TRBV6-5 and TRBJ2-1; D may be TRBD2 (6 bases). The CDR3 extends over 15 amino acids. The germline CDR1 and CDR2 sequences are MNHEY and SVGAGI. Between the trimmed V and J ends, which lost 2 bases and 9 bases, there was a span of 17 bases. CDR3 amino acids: CASSYGTGGVGEQFF. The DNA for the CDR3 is TGTGCCAGCAGTTACGGTACTGGCGGGGTGGGTGAGCAGTTCTTC.

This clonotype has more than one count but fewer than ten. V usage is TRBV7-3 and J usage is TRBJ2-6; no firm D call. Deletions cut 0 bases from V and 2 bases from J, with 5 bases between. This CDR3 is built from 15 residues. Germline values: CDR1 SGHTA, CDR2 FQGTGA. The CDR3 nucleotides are TGTGCCAGCAGCTTAACCTGGGCTGGGGCCAACGTCCTGACTTTC. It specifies CASSLTWAGANVLTF. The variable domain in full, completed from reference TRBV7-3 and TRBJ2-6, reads GAGVSQTPSNKVTEKGKYVELRCDPISGHTALYWYRQSLGQGPEFLIYFQGTGAADDSGLPNDRFFAVRPEGSVSTLKIQRTERGDSAVYLCASSLTWAGANVLTFGAGSRLTVL.

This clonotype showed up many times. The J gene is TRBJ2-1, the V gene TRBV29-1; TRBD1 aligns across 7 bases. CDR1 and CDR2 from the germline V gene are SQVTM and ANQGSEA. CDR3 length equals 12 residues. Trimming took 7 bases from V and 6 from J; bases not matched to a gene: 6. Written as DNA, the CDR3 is TGCAGCGCTAACCGGGACAGCAATGAGCAGTTCTTC. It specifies CSANRDSNEQFF.

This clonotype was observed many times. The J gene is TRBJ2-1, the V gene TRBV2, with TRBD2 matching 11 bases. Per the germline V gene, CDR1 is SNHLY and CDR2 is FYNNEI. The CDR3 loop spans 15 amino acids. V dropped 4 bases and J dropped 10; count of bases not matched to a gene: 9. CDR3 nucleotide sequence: TGTGCCAGCAGTGCCGGGACTAGCGGCCGAGGGGAGCAGTTCTTC. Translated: CASSAGTSGRGEQFF.

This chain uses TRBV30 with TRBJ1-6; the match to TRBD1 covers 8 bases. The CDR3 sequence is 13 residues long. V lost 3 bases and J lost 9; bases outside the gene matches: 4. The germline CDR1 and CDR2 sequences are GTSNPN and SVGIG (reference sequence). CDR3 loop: CAWRGQVASPLHF. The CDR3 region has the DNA TGTGCCTGGAGGGGACAGGTCGCTTCACCCCTCCACTTT.